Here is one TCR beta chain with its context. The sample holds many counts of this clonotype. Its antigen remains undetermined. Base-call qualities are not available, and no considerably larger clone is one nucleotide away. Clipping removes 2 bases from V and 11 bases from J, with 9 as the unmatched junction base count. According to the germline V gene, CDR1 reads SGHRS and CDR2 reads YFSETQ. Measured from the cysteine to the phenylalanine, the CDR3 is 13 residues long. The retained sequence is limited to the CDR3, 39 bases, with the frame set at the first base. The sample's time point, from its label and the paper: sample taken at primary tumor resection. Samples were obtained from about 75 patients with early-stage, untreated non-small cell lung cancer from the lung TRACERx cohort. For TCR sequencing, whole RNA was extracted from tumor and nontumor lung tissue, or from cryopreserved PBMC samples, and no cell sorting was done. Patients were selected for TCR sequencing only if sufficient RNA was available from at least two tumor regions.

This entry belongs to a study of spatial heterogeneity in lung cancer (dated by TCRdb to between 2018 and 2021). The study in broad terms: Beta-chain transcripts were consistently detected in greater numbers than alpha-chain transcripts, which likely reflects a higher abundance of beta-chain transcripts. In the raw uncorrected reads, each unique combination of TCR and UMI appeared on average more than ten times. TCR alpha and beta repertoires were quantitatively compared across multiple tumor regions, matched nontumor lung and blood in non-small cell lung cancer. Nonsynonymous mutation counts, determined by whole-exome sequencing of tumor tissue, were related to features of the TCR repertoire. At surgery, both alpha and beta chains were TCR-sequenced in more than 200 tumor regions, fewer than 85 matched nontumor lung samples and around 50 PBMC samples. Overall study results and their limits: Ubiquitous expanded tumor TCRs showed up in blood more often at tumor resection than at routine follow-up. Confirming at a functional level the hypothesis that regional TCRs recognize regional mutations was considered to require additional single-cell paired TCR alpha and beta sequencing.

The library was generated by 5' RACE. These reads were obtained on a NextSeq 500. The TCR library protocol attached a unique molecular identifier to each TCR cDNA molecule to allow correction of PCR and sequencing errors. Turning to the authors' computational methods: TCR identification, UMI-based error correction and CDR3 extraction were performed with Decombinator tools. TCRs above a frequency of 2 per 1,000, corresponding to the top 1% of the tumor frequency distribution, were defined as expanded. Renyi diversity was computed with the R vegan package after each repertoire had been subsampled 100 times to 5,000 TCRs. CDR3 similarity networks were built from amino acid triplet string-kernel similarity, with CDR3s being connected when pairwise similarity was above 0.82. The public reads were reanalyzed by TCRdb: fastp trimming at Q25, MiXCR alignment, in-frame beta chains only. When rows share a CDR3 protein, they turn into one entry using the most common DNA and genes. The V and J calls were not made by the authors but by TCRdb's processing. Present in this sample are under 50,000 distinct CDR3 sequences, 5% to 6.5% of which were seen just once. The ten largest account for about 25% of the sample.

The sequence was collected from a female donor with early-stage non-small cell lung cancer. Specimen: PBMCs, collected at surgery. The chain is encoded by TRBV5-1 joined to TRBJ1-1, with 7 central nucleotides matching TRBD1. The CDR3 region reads CASSFRTGGYAFF. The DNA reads TGCGCCAGCAGCTTTAGGACAGGTGGTTACGCTTTCTTT.